The 31 T cell receptor beta chains reported below all come from one sample, sequenced in a study of T cells in Graves' hyperthyroidism and ophthalmopathy. Amplification of TCR beta CDR3 regions used RNA as the template. First-round RT-PCR with HTBI primers amplified the TCR CDR3 region. MiXCR was run by TCRdb on the multiplex PCR reads, yielding one entry per CDR3 protein. The table has tens of thousands of distinct CDR3 sequences, around 55% seen once. Sequencing input: peripheral blood or thyroid tissue (not recorded which). The receptor set was obtained from a man in his late teens or twenties with Graves' hyperthyroidism.

This clonotype is medium-sized. V and J are TRBV15 and TRBJ2-6; D might be TRBD1 (6 bases). The CDR3 is made up of 15 amino acids. Germline V gene lookup returns CDR1 LNHNV and CDR2 YYDKDF (reference sequence). The V gene lost 3 bases and the J gene lost 2 bases, with 8 bases spanning the gap. The CDR3 loop is CATSSSGAGANVLTF. The CDR3 DNA sequence: TGTGCCACCAGCAGTTCAGGGGCTGGGGCCAACGTCCTGACTTTC.

There are many counts of this clonotype. The genes are TRBV6-2 or TRBV6-3 and TRBJ2-5; D unclear. From germline, CDR1 is MNHEY and CDR2 SVGEGT. This CDR3 spans 13 amino acids. Trimming took off 2 bases at V and 5 bases at J, with 9 bases between the two ends. This CDR3 reads CASSYRVWETQYF. The CDR3 DNA sequence: TGTGCCAGCAGTTACCGGGTTTGGGAGACCCAGTACTTC.

The rearrangement uses TRBV19 and TRBJ2-2; 7 bases fit TRBD1. There are 13 residues in the CDR3. The V gene's germline CDR1 is LNHDA and CDR2 SQIVND (reference sequence). The V and J ends lost 5 bases and 4 bases, in that order; junction bases with no gene match: 1. The CDR3 nucleotides read TGTGCCAGTAGTGACAGGGTCACCGGGGAGCTGTTTTTT. As protein: CASSDRVTGELFF.

The chain employs TRBV12-3 or TRBV12-4 and TRBJ2-7, with TRBD1 identical over 8 bases. The CDR3 spans 13 residues. V trimming: 6 bases; J trimming: 2 bases; junction bases outside the gene matches: 3. CDR3 DNA: TGTGCCAGCAGACAGACAGGGGCCTACGAGCAGTACTTC. This sequence encodes CASRQTGAYEQYF.

This rearrangement joins TRBV11-2 to TRBJ1-6; D is unclear. The ends were cut back, 4 bases at V and 5 bases at J, with 9 bases in the middle. CDR3 size: 14 residues. The germline gives CDR1 SGHAT, CDR2 FQNNGV. The CDR3 DNA follows: TGTGCCAGCAGCTCGCAAGCGCATAATTCACCCCTCCACTTT. Protein sequence: CASSSQAHNSPLHF.

With respect to this clonotype: A much bigger clone sits one base away, suggesting this may be a read error. The rearrangement joins TRBV5-5 to TRBJ2-2; TRBD2 is a possible D gene (5 bases). This CDR3 comprises 15 residues. Looked up from germline, CDR1 is SGHKS and CDR2 is YYEKEE (reference sequence). The CDR3 reads CAGSLRGFDSGKLFF. CDR3 nucleotide sequence: TGTGCCGGCAGCTTGCGAGGGTTCGATTCCGGGAAGCTGTTTTTT.

This chain uses TRBV7-2 with TRBJ1-2; possible D gene TRBD1, 6 bases. The V gene lost 6 bases and the J gene lost 5 bases, with 19 bases spanning the gap. The CDR3 extends over 15 amino acids. Germline V gene lookup returns CDR1 SGHTA and CDR2 FQGNSA. As DNA, the CDR3 is TGTGCCAGCAGTCTAATACAGGGAGTAGGTTATGGCTACACCTTC. Its translation is CASSLIQGVGYGYTF.

The V gene is TRBV7-2, the J gene TRBJ2-7, with D perhaps given as TRBD1 or TRBD2 (5 bases each). Germline V gene lookup returns CDR1 SGHTA and CDR2 FQGNSA. This CDR3 has 14 residues. V lost 0 bases to trimming and J lost 7 bases, with 13 bases between them. CDR3 sequence: CASSLAGTNGEQYF. CDR3 sequence (DNA): TGTGCCAGCAGCTTAGCCGGGACCAACGGGGAGCAGTACTTC.

This clonotype was picked up many times. The chain joins TRBV5-1 to TRBJ2-7; TRBD2 matches at 11 bases. The germline V gene has CDR1 SGHRS and CDR2 YFSETQ. This CDR3 has 15 residues. The V segment lost 3 bases and the J segment 3 bases; nucleotides outside the gene matches: 5. The CDR3 region is CASSWRLAGHYEQYF. CDR3 DNA sequence: TGCGCCAGCAGCTGGAGACTAGCGGGGCACTACGAGCAGTACTTC.

This clonotype was detected ten times or more. The V and J genes are TRBV20-1 and TRBJ2-2; 7 bases fit TRBD1. J was trimmed by 1 base and V by 3 bases; bases with no gene match: 2. The germline V gene has CDR1 DFQATT and CDR2 SNEGSKA (reference sequence). The CDR3 consists of 14 residues. The CDR3 sequence: CSARGQWNTGELFF. CDR3 DNA: TGCAGTGCTAGGGGACAGTGGAACACCGGGGAGCTGTTTTTT.

This clonotype was found many times. It may be a read error: a sequence one base away is much more abundant. The CDR3 carries no conserved terminal phenylalanine or tryptophan, so it likely arises from a read error. The chain joins TRBV7-7 to TRBJ2-7; D is possibly TRBD1 (7 bases). This CDR3 region has 13 residues. V lost 3 bases, J lost 7 bases, and 13 bases lay in between. Germline assignment: CDR1 SSHAT and CDR2 FNYEAQ (reference sequence). CDR3 coding DNA: TGTGCCAGCAGCTTCGCAGGGGGGAGAGAGCAGTACCTC. Protein: CASSFAGGREQYL.

V gene TRBV15 combines with J gene TRBJ2-7; D is ambiguous. V dropped 1 base and J dropped 0 bases, with 7 bases sitting between them. This CDR3 region has 14 residues. Germline lookup yields CDR1 LNHNV and CDR2 YYDKDF (reference sequence). CDR3 DNA: TGTGCCACCAGCAGAGGTGGGAACTCCTACGAGCAGTACTTC. Translated, it gives CATSRGGNSYEQYF.

In this sample, this clonotype turned up many times. The chain has TRBV29-1 and TRBJ2-7; 9 nucleotides agree with TRBD1. With 6 bases clipped from V and 0 bases from J, the junction kept 9 bases outside the gene matches. This CDR3 is 15 amino acids long. Germline CDR1 reads SQVTM; CDR2 reads ANQGSEA. The CDR3 here is CSVLLPGQGSYEQYF. CDR3 DNA: TGCAGCGTGCTCCTTCCGGGACAGGGCTCCTACGAGCAGTACTTC.

The CDR3 nucleotides are TGTGCCAGCAGCTTCCCTTGGGGACCCAGGTCCTACGAGCAGTACTTC. It codes for CASSFPWGPRSYEQYF. The rearrangement uses TRBV9 and TRBJ2-7, with D possibly being TRBD1 or TRBD2 (5 bases each). The CDR3 loop spans 16 amino acids. V was clipped by 4 bases and J by 1 base, with 18 bases between them. The germline V gene encodes CDR1 SGDLS and CDR2 YYNGEE.

In this sample, this clonotype is medium-sized. V usage is TRBV7-2 and J usage is TRBJ2-5; D unclear. The CDR3 totals 13 residues. The ends were cut back, 5 bases at V and 4 bases at J, with 11 bases in the middle. Looked up from germline, CDR1 is SGHTA and CDR2 is FQGNSA. The DNA of the CDR3 is TGTGCCAGCAGCCCTCGATGGGGAGAGACCCAGTACTTC. Amino acids: CASSPRWGETQYF.

At least ten counts were recorded for this clonotype. The V gene is TRBV18, the J gene TRBJ2-7, with 8 positions matching TRBD1. This CDR3 is built from 15 residues. With V trimmed by 0 bases and J by 3 bases, 4 bases remained unmatched. Germline CDR1 and CDR2: KGHSH and LQKENI. CDR3 region: CASSPPGQVNYEQYF. The CDR3 bases are TGTGCCAGCTCACCACCGGGACAGGTAAACTACGAGCAGTACTTC.

On this clonotype itself: Since a much larger clone is just one base distant, this may be a read error. The chain is built from TRBV19 and TRBJ2-7, with a possible D match to TRBD2 (7 bases). With 9 bases removed from V and 7 bases from J, the gap between germline ends came to 28 bases. The CDR3 contains 16 residues. CDR1 LNHDA and CDR2 SQIVND come from the germline V gene (reference sequence). The CDR3 coding sequence is TGTGCCAGCCGTACATTGGAGGGCGGGGGAGGGGGTGAGCAGTACTTC. It translates to CASRTLEGGGGGEQYF.

This clonotype appeared many times. The chain is built from TRBV9 and TRBJ1-1, with no clear D. Trimming removed 0 bases at V and 1 base at J, with 7 bases between. CDR3 length equals 14 residues. Germline values: CDR1 SGDLS, CDR2 YYNGEE. The CDR3 protein is CASSVGAKNTEAFF. The CDR3 nucleotides read TGTGCCAGCAGCGTAGGGGCGAAGAACACTGAAGCTTTCTTT.

The chain joins TRBV29-1 to TRBJ1-2; 7 bases are shared with TRBD1. The CDR3 is 11 residues long. Germline CDR1 SQVTM, CDR2 ANQGSEA. Germline trimming cut 4 bases from V and 5 bases from J; bases unmatched to any gene: 1. The CDR3, as DNA: TGCAGCGTTGCGGGACAGTATGGCTACACCTTC. Its protein product is CSVAGQYGYTF. The full variable domain, rest sourced from reference TRBV29-1 and TRBJ1-2, is SAVISQKPSRDICQRGTSLTIQCQVDSQVTMMFWYRQQPGQSLTLIATANQGSEATYESGFVIDKFPISRPNLTFSTLTVSNMSPEDSSIYLCSVAGQYGYTFGSGTRLTVV.

In its sample, this clonotype was seen many times. The chain combines TRBV12-3 or TRBV12-4 with TRBJ2-7; 8 nucleotides agree with TRBD1. With 4 bases clipped from V and 5 bases from J, the junction kept 4 bases outside the gene matches. The CDR3 is 13 residues long. The chain's CDR3 is CASSYLDRDEQYF. CDR3 in DNA: TGTGCCAGCAGTTACTTGGACAGGGACGAGCAGTACTTC.

This clonotype was counted at least ten times. CDR3 residues: CASSLAGGLGTGELFF. For the CDR3, the DNA is TGTGCCAGCAGCTTGGCCGGGGGGCTTGGCACCGGGGAGCTGTTTTTT. The chain links TRBV5-5 to TRBJ2-2; a weak D match, TRBD2 (7 bases). Deletions cut 0 bases from V and 4 bases from J, with 13 bases between. Looked up from germline, CDR1 is SGHKS and CDR2 is YYEKEE (reference sequence). The CDR3 is 16 amino acids.

This clonotype was counted a few times. The chain has TRBV11-2 and TRBJ1-3; D gene unclear. The CDR3 sequence is 11 residues long. V gave up 4 bases and J gave up 2 bases, with 0 bases separating them. CDR1 and CDR2 from the germline V gene are SGHAT and FQNNGV. CDR3 bases: TGTGCCAGCAGCTCTGGAAACACCATATATTTT. Its protein is CASSSGNTIYF. The full variable domain, completed using reference TRBV11-2 and TRBJ1-3, is EAGVAQSPRYKIIEKRQSVAFWCNPISGHATLYWYQQILGQGPKLLIQFQNNGVVDDSQLPKDRFSAERLKGVDSTLKIQPAKLEDSAVYLCASSSGNTIYFGEGSWLTVV.

A remark on this clonotype: This may be a read error, as it is one base from a much larger clone. The CDR3 sequence is CAGSLDRGVYGYTF. Here the CDR3 DNA reads TGTGCCGGCAGCTTGGACAGGGGCGTTTATGGCTACACCTTC. The V and J genes are TRBV5-4 and TRBJ1-2; 9 positions agree with TRBD1. Germline lookup yields CDR1 SGHNT and CDR2 YYREEE (reference sequence). The CDR3 has 14 amino acids.

J is TRBJ1-2 and V is TRBV7-2; D gene ambiguous. Looked up from germline, CDR1 is SGHTA and CDR2 is FQGNSA. Trimming removed 3 bases from V and 4 bases from J, with 6 bases in between. This CDR3 is 12 amino acids long. This CDR3 reads CASSFRSYGYTF. The CDR3 DNA reads as TGTGCCAGCAGCTTCCGGAGCTATGGCTACACCTTC.

This clonotype was seen repeatedly, ten times or more. J is TRBJ2-2 and V is TRBV2, with 8 bases matching TRBD1. This CDR3 has 15 amino acids. Germline V CDR1 and CDR2: SNHLY, FYNNEI. J lost 5 bases, V lost 6 bases, and 8 bases had no gene match. The CDR3 here is CASRPGQAVTGELFF. Here the CDR3 DNA reads TGTGCCAGCAGGCCGGGACAGGCCGTAACCGGGGAGCTGTTTTTT.

This clonotype has a count of ten or more. The chain couples TRBV6-6 to TRBJ2-3, with D possibly matching TRBD2 (6 bases). The CDR3 has 14 residues. Germline values: CDR1 MNHNY, CDR2 SVGAGI (reference sequence). Trimming removed 8 bases from V and 1 base from J, with 13 bases in between. CDR3 sequence: CASGNRLGTDTQYF. In DNA, the CDR3 is TGTGCCAGCGGAAACCGACTAGGCACAGATACGCAGTATTTT.

This chain links TRBV9 with TRBJ2-2; D possibly uses TRBD1 or TRBD2 (5 bases each). This CDR3 is built from 15 residues. Trimming left V 7 bases short and J 8 bases short, with 21 bases between. Germline loops: CDR1 SGDLS, CDR2 YYNGEE. The CDR3 is CASSPKRDRPGELFF. CDR3 coding DNA: TGTGCCAGCTCACCAAAACGGGACCGTCCAGGGGAGCTGTTTTTT.

The count of this clonotype is one. V usage is TRBV7-2 and J usage is TRBJ1-1; D unclear. This CDR3 has 13 amino acids. The germline V and J ends were trimmed by 2 bases and 8 bases, with 12 bases remaining between them. Germline CDR1 reads SGHTA; CDR2 reads FQGNSA. CDR3 in DNA: TGTGCCAGCAGCTTAATCTTTGAAGCCGAAGCTTTCTTT. It is translated as CASSLIFEAEAFF.

This chain uses TRBV7-2 with TRBJ2-6; D gene unclear. CDR1 is SGHTA and CDR2 is FQGNSA in the germline V gene. CDR3 size: 13 residues. Trimming removed 5 bases from V and 3 bases from J, with 5 bases in between. This chain's CDR3 is CASSPDGANVLTF. The CDR3 DNA follows: TGTGCCAGCAGCCCTGATGGGGCCAACGTCCTGACTTTC. Full variable domain (remainder filled in from reference TRBV7-2 and TRBJ2-6): GAGVSQSPSNKVTEKGKDVELRCDPISGHTALYWYRQSLGQGLEFLIYFQGNSAPDKSGLPSDRFSAERTGGSVSTLTIQRTQQEDSAVYLCASSPDGANVLTFGAGSRLTVL.

This rearrangement joins TRBV19 to TRBJ1-6; D is perhaps TRBD1 (6 bases). Per the germline V gene, CDR1 is LNHDA and CDR2 is SQIVND (reference sequence). The length of the CDR3 is 15 residues. Trimming removed 5 bases at V and 7 bases at J, with 15 bases between. The CDR3 sequence is CASSLRWDNNSPLHF. Here the CDR3 DNA reads TGTGCCAGTAGTCTGCGTTGGGACAACAATTCACCCCTCCACTTT.

The chain uses TRBV19 and TRBJ1-2; 7 bases agree with TRBD1. Germline assignment: CDR1 LNHDA and CDR2 SQIVND (reference sequence). The trim removed 5 bases at V and 2 bases at J, leaving 2 bases unmatched. This CDR3 spans 13 amino acids. CDR3 nucleotides: TGTGCCAGTAGTGGGACAGCAAACTATGGCTACACCTTC. Translating gives CASSGTANYGYTF.